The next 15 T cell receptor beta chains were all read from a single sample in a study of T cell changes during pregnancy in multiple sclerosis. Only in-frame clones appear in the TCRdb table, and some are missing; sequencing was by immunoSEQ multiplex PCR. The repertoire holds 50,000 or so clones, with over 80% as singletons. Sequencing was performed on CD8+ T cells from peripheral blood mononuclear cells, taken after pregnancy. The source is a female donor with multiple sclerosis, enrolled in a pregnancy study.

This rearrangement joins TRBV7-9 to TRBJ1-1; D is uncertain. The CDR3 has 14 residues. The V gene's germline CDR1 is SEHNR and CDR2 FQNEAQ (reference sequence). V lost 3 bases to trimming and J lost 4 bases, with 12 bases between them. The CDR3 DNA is TGTGCCAGCAGCTTTGGGTCAGGTGGCACTGAAGCTTTCTTT. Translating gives CASSFGSGGTEAFF.

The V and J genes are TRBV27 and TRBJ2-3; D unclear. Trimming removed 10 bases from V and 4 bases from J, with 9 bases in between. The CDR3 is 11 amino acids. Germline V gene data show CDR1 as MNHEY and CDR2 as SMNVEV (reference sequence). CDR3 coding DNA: TGTGCCACCCTAGTAGCAGATACGCAGTATTTT. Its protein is CATLVADTQYF.

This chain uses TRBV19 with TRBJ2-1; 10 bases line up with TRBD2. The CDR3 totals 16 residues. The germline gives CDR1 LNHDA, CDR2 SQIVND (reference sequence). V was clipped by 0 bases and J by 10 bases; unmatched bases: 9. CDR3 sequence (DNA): TGTGCCAGTAGTATAGACCTAGCGGGGGCCCTCGGGGAGCAGTTCTTC. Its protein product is CASSIDLAGALGEQFF. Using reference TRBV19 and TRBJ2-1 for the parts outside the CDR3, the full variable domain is DGGITQSPKYLFRKEGQNVTLSCEQNLNHDAMYWYRQDPGQGLRLIYYSQIVNDFQKGDIAEGYSVSREKKESFPLTVTSAQKNPTAFYLCASSIDLAGALGEQFFGPGTRLTVL.

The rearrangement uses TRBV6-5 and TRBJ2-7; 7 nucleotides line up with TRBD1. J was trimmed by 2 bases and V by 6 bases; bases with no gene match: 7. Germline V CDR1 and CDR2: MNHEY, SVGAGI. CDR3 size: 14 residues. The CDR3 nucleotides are TGTGCCAGCAGGGGGACAGATGTGCCCTACGAGCAGTACTTC. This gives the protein CASRGTDVPYEQYF.

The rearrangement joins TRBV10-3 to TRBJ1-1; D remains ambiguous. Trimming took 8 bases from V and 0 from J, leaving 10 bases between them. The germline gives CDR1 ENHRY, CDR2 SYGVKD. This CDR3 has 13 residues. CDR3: CAISDGLNTEAFF. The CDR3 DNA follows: TGTGCCATCTCTGACGGGTTGAACACTGAAGCTTTCTTT.

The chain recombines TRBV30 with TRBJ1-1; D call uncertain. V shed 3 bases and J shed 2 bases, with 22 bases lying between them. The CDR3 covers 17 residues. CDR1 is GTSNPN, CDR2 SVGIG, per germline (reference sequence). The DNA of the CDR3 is TGTGCCTGGAGAGGTGCACGGACGGGGATAATTAACACTGAAGCTTTCTTT. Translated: CAWRGARTGIINTEAFF. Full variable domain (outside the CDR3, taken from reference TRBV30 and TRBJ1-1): SQTIHQWPATLVQPVGSPLSLECTVEGTSNPNLYWYRQAAGRGLQLLFYSVGIGQISSEVPQNLSASRPQDRQFILSSKKLLLSDSGFYLCAWRGARTGIINTEAFFGQGTRLTVV.

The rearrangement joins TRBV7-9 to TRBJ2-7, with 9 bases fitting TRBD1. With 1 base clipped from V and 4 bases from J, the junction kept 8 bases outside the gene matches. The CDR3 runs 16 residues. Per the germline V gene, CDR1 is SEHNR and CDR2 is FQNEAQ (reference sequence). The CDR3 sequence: CASSLDSGTGWYEQYF. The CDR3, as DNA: TGTGCCAGCAGCTTAGATTCCGGGACAGGGTGGTACGAGCAGTACTTC.

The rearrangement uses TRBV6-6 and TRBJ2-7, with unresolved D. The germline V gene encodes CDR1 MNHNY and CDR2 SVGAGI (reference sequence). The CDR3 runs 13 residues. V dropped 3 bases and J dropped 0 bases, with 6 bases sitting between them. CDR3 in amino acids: CASSYGLSYEQYF. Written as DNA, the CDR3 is TGTGCCAGCAGTTATGGGCTCTCCTACGAGCAGTACTTC.

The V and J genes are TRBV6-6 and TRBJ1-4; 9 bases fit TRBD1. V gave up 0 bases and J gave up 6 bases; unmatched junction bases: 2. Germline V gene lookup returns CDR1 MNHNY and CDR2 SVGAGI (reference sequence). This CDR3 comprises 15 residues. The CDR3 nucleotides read TGTGCCAGCAGTTACTCTAACAGGGGGCATGAAAAACTGTTTTTT. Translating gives CASSYSNRGHEKLFF.

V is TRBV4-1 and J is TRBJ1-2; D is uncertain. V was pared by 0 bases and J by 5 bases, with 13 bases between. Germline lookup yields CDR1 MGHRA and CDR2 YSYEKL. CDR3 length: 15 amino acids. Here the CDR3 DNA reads TGCGCCAGCAGCCAAGATACCGGGGTAGATTATGGCTACACCTTC. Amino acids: CASSQDTGVDYGYTF.

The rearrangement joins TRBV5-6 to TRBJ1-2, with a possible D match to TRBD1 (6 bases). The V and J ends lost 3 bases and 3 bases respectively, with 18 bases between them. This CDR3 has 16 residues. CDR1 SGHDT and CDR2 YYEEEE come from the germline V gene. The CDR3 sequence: CASSWGTGRGDYGYTF. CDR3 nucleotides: TGTGCCAGCAGCTGGGGCACGGGCAGGGGAGACTATGGCTACACCTTC.

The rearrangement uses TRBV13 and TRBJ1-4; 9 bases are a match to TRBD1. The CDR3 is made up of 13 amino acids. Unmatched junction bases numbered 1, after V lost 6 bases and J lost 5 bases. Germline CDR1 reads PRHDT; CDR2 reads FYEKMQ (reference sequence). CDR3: CASRTGGNEKLFF. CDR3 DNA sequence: TGTGCCAGCAGAACAGGGGGCAATGAAAAACTGTTTTTT.

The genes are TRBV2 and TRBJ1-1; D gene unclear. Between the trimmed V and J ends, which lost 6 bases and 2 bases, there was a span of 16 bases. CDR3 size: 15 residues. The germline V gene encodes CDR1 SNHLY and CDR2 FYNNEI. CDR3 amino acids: CASRDPGLVNTEAFF. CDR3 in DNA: TGTGCCAGCAGGGATCCGGGATTAGTTAACACTGAAGCTTTCTTT.

The CDR3 nucleotides are TGTGCCAGCAGCCAACCGACTGCAGGGGACTCTGGAAACACCATATATTTT. This translates into CASSQPTAGDSGNTIYF. The chain joins TRBV9 to TRBJ1-3, with D maybe TRBD1 (6 bases). The CDR3 spans 17 residues. CDR1 SGDLS and CDR2 YYNGEE come from the germline V gene. V shed 4 bases and J shed 0 bases, with 17 bases lying between them.

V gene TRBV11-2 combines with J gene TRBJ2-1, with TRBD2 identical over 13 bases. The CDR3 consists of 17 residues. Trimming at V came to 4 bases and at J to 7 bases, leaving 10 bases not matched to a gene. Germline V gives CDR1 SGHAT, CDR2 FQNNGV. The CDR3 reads CASSSPLLAGGANEQFF. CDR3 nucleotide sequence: TGTGCCAGCAGCTCCCCACTACTAGCGGGGGGGGCTAATGAGCAGTTCTTC.